The clone carrying this T cell receptor (beta chain) appeared many times. This CDR3 contains 14 residues. The V gene end was trimmed by 8 bases and the J gene end by 4 bases; junction bases not matched to a gene: 7. Germline assignment: CDR1 SGHNT and CDR2 YYREEE (reference sequence). This sample is drawn from a study of CD8+CD57+ T cells in acquired aplastic anemia. For CDR3 and TCR beta VDJ profiling, genomic DNA was the template used. One entry per CDR3 protein, called by TCRdb with MiXCR from the reads. Of roughly 200,000 distinct CDR3 sequences listed, 55% to 65% were seen once; the top ten hold approximately 42%. CD8+CD57+ cell expansion had been shown by flow cytometry in patients chosen for sequencing.

This receptor was obtained from a human donor with aplastic anemia. The rearrangement uses TRBV5-4 and TRBJ1-5; 9 positions agree with TRBD1. The sequenced sample was sorted CD4+, CD8+, or CD8+CD57+ T cells (not recorded which) from PBMCs. The CDR3 sequence: CAREQGAKNQPQHF. The DNA of the CDR3 is TGTGCCAGGGAACAGGGGGCTAAAAATCAGCCCCAGCATTTT.